The 2 T cell receptor beta chains below come from one sample, sequenced in a study of Graves' ophthalmopathy and Graves' hyperthyroidism. TCR beta CDR3 regions were amplified from RNA transcripts. The authors performed first-round RT-PCR with HTBI primers and then a second-round multiplex PCR. A single record per CDR3 protein comes from TCRdb applying MiXCR to the multiplex PCR reads. The table includes 680,000 or so distinct CDR3 sequences, 22% detected once. Source material: peripheral blood. Every receptor here comes from a woman younger than 30 with stable Graves' hyperthyroidism. Some clones in this sample may be carry-over from other donors' samples.

On this clonotype: A read error is possible here, since a much larger clone lies one base away. No conserved phenylalanine or tryptophan is present at the end of the CDR3, so a read error is the likely explanation. The chain recombines TRBV6-1 with TRBJ1-6, with D hard to call. Germline lookup yields CDR1 MNHNS and CDR2 SASEGT. This CDR3 is built from 16 residues. CDR3 DNA: TGTGTCAGCAGTGAAGGTCCCGGTCTCTATAATTCACCCCTCCACCTT. Translation: CVSSEGPGLYNSPLHL.

This clonotype was recorded many times. The V call is TRBV2, the J call TRBJ2-6, with D tentatively TRBD2 (6 bases). Germline V gives CDR1 SNHLY, CDR2 FYNNEI. The ends were cut back, 7 bases at V and 0 bases at J, with 16 bases in the middle. The CDR3 is 17 amino acids. CDR3 coding DNA: TGTGCCAGCAACTTAGCGGCAATAAGCTCTGGGGCCAACGTCCTGACTTTC. It translates to CASNLAAISSGANVLTF.